This T cell receptor (beta chain) stems from a study of Ad26.COV2.S vaccination and SARS-CoV-2 variants. The treatment is: some 19 received Ad26.COV2.S at low or high dose, single or two shots; roughly five received placebo; per-sample allocation not given. Day 63 following the first vaccine or placebo injection was when the samples were taken. Boston provided a donor who was an adult aged 18-55 years. This clone was recorded only once. The antigen is undetermined. Germline V lookup: CDR1 MDHEN, CDR2 SYDVKM. The CDR3 covers 17 residues. Trimming removed 2 bases at V and 2 bases at J, with 17 bases between. Study-wide results and limits: Vaccinated individuals (as opposed to placebo recipients) had higher spike-specific TCR breadth. TCR breadth and depth analyses may have underestimated total T cell responses.

Generated by immunoSEQ multiplex PCR, the TCRdb table keeps only in-frame clones and is missing some. The sample records about 480,000 clones, around 85% being singletons. The chain carries TRBV28 and TRBJ2-3, with D tentatively TRBD1 (6 bases). The sample in question was peripheral blood, obtained in a trial of Ad26.COV2.S vaccine versus placebo. The sequence derives from a person between 18 and 65 years old who received the Ad26.COV2.S COVID-19 vaccine or a placebo. Here the CDR3 reads CASSLNRLRGDTDTQYF. The CDR3, as DNA: TGTGCCAGCAGTTTAAATCGTCTCAGGGGCGACACAGATACGCAGTATTTT.